The 20 T cell receptor beta chains below were found in one sample sequenced in a study of technical replicates of blood from a few donors. Clones were read by immunoSEQ multiplex PCR, and TCRdb kept only the in-frame ones, dropping some. This table has approximately 87,000 clones, approximately 96% appearing once. Sequencing was performed on T cells isolated from PBMCs. Every receptor here comes from a human donor in good health.

The V and J genes are TRBV9 and TRBJ1-2, with D perhaps TRBD1 (6 bases). Trimming shortened V by 0 bases and J by 6 bases, and 9 bases separated the two germline ends. Germline V lookup: CDR1 SGDLS, CDR2 YYNGEE. The CDR3 is 13 residues long. The DNA for the CDR3 is TGTGCCAGCAGCGTAGTGGGGGCTGATGGCTACACCTTC. Amino acids: CASSVVGADGYTF.

The chain recombines TRBV10-3 with TRBJ1-5; TRBD1 might be the D (5 bases). V was cut by 0 bases and J by 4 bases, with 10 bases left in between. The germline gives CDR1 ENHRY, CDR2 SYGVKD. The CDR3 spans 15 residues. CDR3 sequence: CAISESGEVNQPQHF. For the CDR3, the DNA is TGTGCCATCAGTGAGTCGGGGGAGGTGAATCAGCCCCAGCATTTT.

CDR3: CASSLAGAADTQYF. The CDR3 nucleotides are TGCGCCAGCAGCTTAGCGGGAGCGGCAGATACGCAGTATTTT. V usage is TRBV5-1 and J usage is TRBJ2-3; 8 bases match TRBD2. This CDR3 region has 14 residues. Looked up from germline, CDR1 is SGHRS and CDR2 is YFSETQ. Trimming cost V 2 bases and J 4 bases; bases outside gene matches: 3.

The chain combines TRBV2 with TRBJ2-7, with TRBD2 matching over 9 bases. Trimming at V came to 6 bases and at J to 5 bases, leaving 8 bases not matched to a gene. This CDR3 is built from 14 residues. Germline V gene data show CDR1 as SNHLY and CDR2 as FYNNEI. The CDR3 region has the DNA TGTGCCAGCAGCACGGCGGGAGGGGGGAACGAGCAGTACTTC. Translation gives CASSTAGGGNEQYF.

The chain couples TRBV28 to TRBJ1-2; TRBD1 agrees at 7 bases. J was trimmed by 4 bases and V by 5 bases; bases with no gene match: 7. The CDR3 runs 14 residues. CDR1 MDHEN and CDR2 SYDVKM come from the germline V gene. Written as DNA, the CDR3 is TGTGCCAGCAGTCTTCCCGGGACAGCCTATGGCTACACCTTC. Translation gives CASSLPGTAYGYTF.

This clone showed up just once. The CDR3 nucleotides are TGTGCCAGCAGCTTAATCCGGGGATCCACCGGGGAGCTGTTTTTT. Amino acids: CASSLIRGSTGELFF. The chain couples TRBV7-2 to TRBJ2-2; perhaps TRBD2 as D (5 bases). Germline CDR1 is SGHTA and CDR2 is FQGNSA. V lost 2 bases, J lost 4 bases, and 11 bases lay in between. The CDR3 extends over 15 amino acids.

Worth noting for this clone: A junction end diverges from the germline sequence, so it may reflect a read error. The chain recombines TRBV2 with TRBJ1-2, with TRBD1 matching over 8 bases. The CDR3 has 14 residues. The germline V gene encodes CDR1 SNHLY and CDR2 FYNNEI. This CDR3 is CASPRRGGGQVTAF. CDR3 nucleotide sequence: TGTGCCAGCCCGCGGAGAGGAGGGGGACAGGTAACAGCCTTC.

The rearrangement joins TRBV30 to TRBJ1-3, with D hard to call. The V gene lost 4 bases and the J gene lost 2 bases, with 9 bases spanning the gap. CDR3 length: 13 residues. Germline values: CDR1 GTSNPN, CDR2 SVGIG (reference sequence). The CDR3 region is CAWNPGAGNTIYF. The CDR3 DNA is TGTGCCTGGAACCCGGGTGCTGGAAACACCATATATTTT.

The rearrangement links TRBV4-2 to TRBJ2-7; TRBD2 matches at 14 bases. This CDR3 has 18 amino acids. Per the germline V gene, CDR1 is LGHNA and CDR2 is YNFKEQ. V was pared by 4 bases and J by 2 bases, with 10 bases of the junction left unmatched. For the CDR3, the DNA is TGTGCCAGCAGCCGAAGCCCGGGACTAGCGGGAGAGACCTACGAGCAGTACTTC. Its protein product is CASSRSPGLAGETYEQYF.

The chain uses TRBV27 and TRBJ1-1; the D gene is possibly TRBD1 (6 bases). This CDR3 has 12 amino acids. V lost 5 bases and J 7 bases, leaving 11 bases between the germline ends. CDR1 and CDR2 from the germline V gene are MNHEY and SMNVEV (reference sequence). CDR3 sequence reads: CASSTTGNEAFF. The DNA of the CDR3 is TGTGCCAGCAGTACGACAGGTAATGAAGCTTTCTTT.

The V call is TRBV5-1, the J call TRBJ2-1, with 7 bases aligning to TRBD2. The CDR3 runs to 15 residues. Germline values: CDR1 SGHRS, CDR2 YFSETQ. Trimming removed 2 bases from V and 2 bases from J; junction bases left unmatched: 4. The CDR3 nucleotides read TGCGCCAGCAGCTTCGCGGGAGACGCCTACAATGAGCAGTTCTTC. The encoded protein is CASSFAGDAYNEQFF. Full variable domain (rest looked up from reference TRBV5-1 and TRBJ2-1): KAGVTQTPRYLIKTRGQQVTLSCSPISGHRSVSWYQQTPGQGLQFLFEYFSETQRNKGNFPGRFSGRQFSNSRSEMNVSTLELGDSALYLCASSFAGDAYNEQFFGPGTRLTVL.

The chain has TRBV11-3 and TRBJ1-1; D possibly corresponds to TRBD1 (5 bases). CDR1 and CDR2 from the germline V gene are SGHNT and YENEEA. With 0 bases removed from V and 4 bases from J, the gap between germline ends came to 15 bases. The CDR3 spans 16 residues. The CDR3 nucleotides read TGTGCCAGCAGCTTAGATTTCGAGGGCGGGGGCACTGAAGCTTTCTTT. This encodes CASSLDFEGGGTEAFF. Filled out from reference TRBV11-3 and TRBJ1-1, the complete variable domain reads EAGVVQSPRYKIIEKKQPVAFWCNPISGHNTLYWYLQNLGQGPELLIRYENEEAVDDSQLPKDRFSAERLKGVDSTLKIQPAELGDSAVYLCASSLDFEGGGTEAFFGQGTRLTVV.

This clone was recorded only once. The J gene is TRBJ1-2, the V gene TRBV7-6; tentative D call: TRBD1 (6 bases). The V end lost 2 bases, the J end lost 6 bases, and 10 bases lay between the germline ends. Germline CDR1 SGHVS, CDR2 FNYEAQ. The CDR3 is 13 amino acids. The CDR3 coding sequence is TGTGCCAGCAGCTTACAGGGGTACGATGGCTACACCTTC. Residues: CASSLQGYDGYTF.

J is TRBJ1-2 and V is TRBV4-3; unclear D gene. The CDR3 runs 17 residues. V lost 4 bases and J lost 1, with 19 bases in between. CDR1 and CDR2 (germline): LGHNA, YSLEER. The CDR3 sequence: CASSLNLLRLGNYGYTF. In DNA form, the CDR3 reads TGCGCCAGCAGCCTTAATCTTCTCCGCCTCGGTAACTATGGCTACACCTTC.

The genes are TRBV5-4 and TRBJ1-5; tentatively, D is TRBD1 (5 bases). The ends were cut back, 0 bases at V and 0 bases at J, with 7 bases in the middle. Germline assignment: CDR1 SGHNT and CDR2 YYREEE (reference sequence). This CDR3 comprises 15 residues. The DNA for the CDR3 is TGTGCCAGCAGCTTGGGCAGGGATAGCAATCAGCCCCAGCATTTT. The encoded protein is CASSLGRDSNQPQHF.

The chain links TRBV7-3 to TRBJ2-7, with 8 bases that match TRBD2. The germline V gene encodes CDR1 SGHTA and CDR2 FQGTGA. J was trimmed by 0 bases and V by 2 bases; bases with no gene match: 3. The CDR3 covers 15 residues. The chain's CDR3 is CASSLSGGNSYEQYF. Here the CDR3 DNA reads TGTGCCAGCAGCTTATCGGGAGGGAACTCCTACGAGCAGTACTTC.

CDR3 protein: CASSLLRGSGNTIYF. The DNA of the CDR3 is TGTGCCAGCAGCTTGTTAAGGGGAAGTGGAAACACCATATATTTT. The chain employs TRBV5-8 and TRBJ1-3; possibly TRBD1 for D (5 bases). The CDR3 sequence is 15 residues long. CDR1 and CDR2 (germline): SGHTS, YDEGEE. The germline V and J ends were trimmed by 1 base and 3 bases, with 11 bases remaining between them.

This rearrangement joins TRBV5-1 to TRBJ2-1; 12 nucleotides match TRBD1. Germline values: CDR1 SGHRS, CDR2 YFSETQ. This CDR3 has 19 amino acids. Trimming removed 3 bases from V and 2 bases from J; junction bases left unmatched: 12. CDR3 sequence: CASSSGQGAFLGPYNEQFF. CDR3 DNA: TGCGCCAGCAGCTCGGGACAGGGGGCGTTTTTAGGCCCCTACAATGAGCAGTTCTTC.

The chain uses TRBV7-9 and TRBJ2-5; TRBD2 is a possible D gene (6 bases). The CDR3 has 16 residues. Germline-derived CDR1 and CDR2 are SEHNR and FQNEAQ (reference sequence). Trimming left V 5 bases short and J 0 bases short, with 16 bases between. CDR3 sequence (DNA): TGTGCCAGCAGCGCGAGGGTGGCGGGGTACCAAGAGACCCAGTACTTC. Protein: CASSARVAGYQETQYF. Looking up the rest from reference TRBV7-9 and TRBJ2-5 gives the full variable domain: DTGVSQNPRHKITKRGQNVTFRCDPISEHNRLYWYRQTLGQGPEFLTYFQNEAQLEKSRLLSDRFSAERPKGSFSTLEIQRTEQGDSAMYLCASSARVAGYQETQYFGPGTRLLVL.

This clone has a single count. The chain combines TRBV4-1 with TRBJ2-7; the match to TRBD2 covers 8 bases. Germline V CDR1 and CDR2: MGHRA, YSYEKL. The V segment lost 6 bases and the J segment 1 base; nucleotides outside the gene matches: 11. The CDR3 runs to 16 residues. CDR3 coding DNA: TGCGCCAGCAGTTTTCGAGTAGCGGGACCATCCTACGAGCAGTACTTC. It codes for CASSFRVAGPSYEQYF.